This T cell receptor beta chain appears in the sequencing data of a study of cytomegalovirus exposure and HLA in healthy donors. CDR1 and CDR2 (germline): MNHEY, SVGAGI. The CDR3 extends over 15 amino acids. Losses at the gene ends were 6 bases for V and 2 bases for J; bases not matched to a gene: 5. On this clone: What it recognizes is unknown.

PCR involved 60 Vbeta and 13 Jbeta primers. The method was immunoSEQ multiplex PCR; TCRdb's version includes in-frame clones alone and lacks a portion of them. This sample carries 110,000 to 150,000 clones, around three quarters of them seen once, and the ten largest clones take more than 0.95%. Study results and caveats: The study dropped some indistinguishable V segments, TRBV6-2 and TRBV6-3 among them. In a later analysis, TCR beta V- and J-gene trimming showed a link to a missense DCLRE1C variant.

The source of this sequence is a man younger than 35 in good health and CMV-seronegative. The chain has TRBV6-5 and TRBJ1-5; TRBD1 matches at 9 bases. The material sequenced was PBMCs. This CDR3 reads CASRRQGGGNQPQHF. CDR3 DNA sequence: TGTGCCAGCAGACGACAGGGGGGGGGCAATCAGCCCCAGCATTTT.